This T cell receptor (beta chain) is from a study of T cell responses to AZD1222 COVID-19 vaccine. Broader study findings: Nearly half of spike-specific TCRs reportedly go after variant regions that carry no mutations. Clonal diversity was possibly underestimated, and the donors were mostly white British, with more females. Seropositivity was recorded at baseline in only a handful of AZD1222 recipients.

Trimming pared 3 bases from V and 5 bases from J, leaving 14 bases between. This CDR3 is 14 amino acids long. Germline assignment: CDR1 SGDLS and CDR2 YYNGEE. Here immunoSEQ multiplex PCR was the method, and the copy in TCRdb shows in-frame clones only, minus some. The data hold around 150,000 clones, with 70% to 90% observed a single time. The count of this clone is one. Its antigen is not identified. The chain couples TRBV9 to TRBJ1-1; D call uncertain. This TCR was sampled from an adult in good health. The source was peripheral blood, collected on day 0 of AZD1222 vaccination. CDR3 DNA sequence: TGTGCCAGCAGCGCCAACATTGGGCAAACTGAAGCTTTCTTT. This gives the protein CASSANIGQTEAFF.